This T cell receptor beta chain was sequenced in a study of T-cell reconstitution after alpha-beta-depleted transplantation in children. Unique molecular identifiers were incorporated during preparation of the TCRbeta library. A single record per CDR3 protein comes from TCRdb applying MiXCR to the PCR reads. The sample shows hundreds of thousands of distinct CDR3 sequences, roughly 15% of them seen only once. This receptor was obtained from a human donor who donated a stem cell graft to a child with acute myeloid leukemia. The sample here was PBMCs from the stem cell graft donor, taken from the stem cell graft.

In DNA, the CDR3 is TGCAGCGTTGAAATTTCTAGCAGCAATGAGCAGTTCTTC. Translated, it gives CSVEISSSNEQFF. This chain connects TRBV29-1 to TRBJ2-1, with D possibly being TRBD2 (5 bases). The CDR3 runs 13 residues. Trimming cost V 2 bases and J 6 bases, with 11 bases left between them. Germline V lookup: CDR1 SQVTM, CDR2 ANQGSEA.